One T cell receptor (beta chain) is described in this entry. Authors' data handling: The authors estimated nucleated cell counts from reference gene primer amplification. TCRdb's table, derived via immunoSEQ multiplex PCR, lists solely in-frame clones and lacks some. From that table come the V and J calls and clone size; the DNA was used to work out D and trimming. The profile shows 20,000 or so clones, roughly 84% of them singletons. Trimming took off 1 base at V and 3 bases at J, with 13 bases between the two ends. The CDR3 loop spans 15 amino acids. CDR1 SGHRS and CDR2 YFSETQ come from the germline V gene. These data belong to a study of blood T cell repertoires in COVID-19. Study as a whole: Acute-phase and convalescent COVID-19 samples originated in the United States, Italy and Spain. PBMCs, B-cell-depleted T cells, or T cells were the source of the cDNA or gDNA that made up the material.

The clonotype originates from a middle-aged man with acute or convalescent COVID-19. This chain links TRBV5-1 with TRBJ1-1; D possibly corresponds to TRBD1 (5 bases). The sample was peripheral blood. The CDR3 reads CASSLSPREDTEAFF. The CDR3 DNA reads as TGCGCCAGCAGCTTGTCTCCCAGGGAGGACACTGAAGCTTTCTTT.